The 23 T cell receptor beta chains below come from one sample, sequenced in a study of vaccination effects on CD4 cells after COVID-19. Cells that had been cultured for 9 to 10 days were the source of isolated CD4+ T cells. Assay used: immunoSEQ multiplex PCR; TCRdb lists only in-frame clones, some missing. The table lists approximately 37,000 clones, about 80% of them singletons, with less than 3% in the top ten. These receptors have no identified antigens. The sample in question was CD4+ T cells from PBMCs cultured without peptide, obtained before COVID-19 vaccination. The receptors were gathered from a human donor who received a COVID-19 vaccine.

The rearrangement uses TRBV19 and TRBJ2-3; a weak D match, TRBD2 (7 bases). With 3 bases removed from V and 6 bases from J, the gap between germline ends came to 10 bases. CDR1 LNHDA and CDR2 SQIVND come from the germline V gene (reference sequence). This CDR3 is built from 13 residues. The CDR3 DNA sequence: TGTGCCAGTAGTATCGGGGGGCCGGATACGCAGTATTTT. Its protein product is CASSIGGPDTQYF.

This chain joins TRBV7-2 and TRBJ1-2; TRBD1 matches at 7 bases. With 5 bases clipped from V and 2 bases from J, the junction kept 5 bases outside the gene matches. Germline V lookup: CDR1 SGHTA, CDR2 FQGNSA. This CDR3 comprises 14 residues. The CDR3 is CASSPQQGNYGYTF. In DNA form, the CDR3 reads TGTGCCAGCAGCCCGCAACAGGGGAACTATGGCTACACCTTC.

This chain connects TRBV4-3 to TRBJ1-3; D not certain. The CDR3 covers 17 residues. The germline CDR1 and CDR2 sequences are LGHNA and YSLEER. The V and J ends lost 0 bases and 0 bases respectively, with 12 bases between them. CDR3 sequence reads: CASSQDFARVSGNTIYF. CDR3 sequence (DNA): TGCGCCAGCAGCCAAGATTTTGCACGGGTCTCTGGAAACACCATATATTTT.

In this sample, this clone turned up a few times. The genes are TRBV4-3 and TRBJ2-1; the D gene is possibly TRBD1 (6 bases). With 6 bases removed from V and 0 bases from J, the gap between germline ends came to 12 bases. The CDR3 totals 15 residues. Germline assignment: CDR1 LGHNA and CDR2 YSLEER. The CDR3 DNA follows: TGCGCCAGCAGAAAGGGGGTGGACTCCTACAATGAGCAGTTCTTC. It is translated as CASRKGVDSYNEQFF.

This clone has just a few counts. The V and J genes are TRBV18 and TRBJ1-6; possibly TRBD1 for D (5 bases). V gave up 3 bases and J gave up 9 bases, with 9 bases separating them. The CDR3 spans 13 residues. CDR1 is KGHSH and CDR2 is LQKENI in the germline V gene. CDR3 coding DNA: TGTGCCAGCTCACCGCAGGGATCTTCACCCCTCCACTTT. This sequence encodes CASSPQGSSPLHF.

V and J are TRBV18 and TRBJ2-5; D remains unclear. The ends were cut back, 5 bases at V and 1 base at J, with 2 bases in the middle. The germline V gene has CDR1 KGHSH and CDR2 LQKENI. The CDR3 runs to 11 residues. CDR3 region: CASSSQETQYF. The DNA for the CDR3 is TGTGCCAGCTCATCCCAAGAGACCCAGTACTTC. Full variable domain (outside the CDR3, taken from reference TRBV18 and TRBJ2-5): NAGVMQNPRHLVRRRGQEARLRCSPMKGHSHVYWYRQLPEEGLKFMVYLQKENIIDESGMPKERFSAEFPKEGPSILRIQQVVRGDSAAYFCASSSQETQYFGPGTRLLVL.

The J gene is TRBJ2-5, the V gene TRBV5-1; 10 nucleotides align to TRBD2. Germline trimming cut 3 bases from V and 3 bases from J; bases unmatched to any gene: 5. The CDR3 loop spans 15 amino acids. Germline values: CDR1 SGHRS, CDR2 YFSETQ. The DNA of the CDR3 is TGCGCCAGCAGCTCTCTAGCGGGGGCGAAAGAGACCCAGTACTTC. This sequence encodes CASSSLAGAKETQYF. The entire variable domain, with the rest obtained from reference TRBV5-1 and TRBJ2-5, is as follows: KAGVTQTPRYLIKTRGQQVTLSCSPISGHRSVSWYQQTPGQGLQFLFEYFSETQRNKGNFPGRFSGRQFSNSRSEMNVSTLELGDSALYLCASSSLAGAKETQYFGPGTRLLVL.

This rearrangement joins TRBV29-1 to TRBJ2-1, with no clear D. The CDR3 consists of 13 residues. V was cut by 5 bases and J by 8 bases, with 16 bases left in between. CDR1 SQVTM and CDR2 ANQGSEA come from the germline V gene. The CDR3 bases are TGCAGCGTTTCCCGACCCTCGAGCGATGAGCAGTTCTTC. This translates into CSVSRPSSDEQFF.

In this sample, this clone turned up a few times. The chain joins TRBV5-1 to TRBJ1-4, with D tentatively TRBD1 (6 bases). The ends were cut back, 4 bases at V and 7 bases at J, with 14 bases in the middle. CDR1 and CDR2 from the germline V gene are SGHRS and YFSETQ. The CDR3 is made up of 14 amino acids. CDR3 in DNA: TGCGCCAGCAGCCGGGGGGGCGAAGGTGAAAAACTGTTTTTT. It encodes CASSRGGEGEKLFF.

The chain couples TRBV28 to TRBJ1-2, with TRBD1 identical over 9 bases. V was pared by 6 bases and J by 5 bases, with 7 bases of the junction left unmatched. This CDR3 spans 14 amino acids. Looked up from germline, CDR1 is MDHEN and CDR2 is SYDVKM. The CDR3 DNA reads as TGTGCCAGCAGGCGAACAGGGACAGGGTATGGCTACACCTTC. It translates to CASRRTGTGYGYTF.

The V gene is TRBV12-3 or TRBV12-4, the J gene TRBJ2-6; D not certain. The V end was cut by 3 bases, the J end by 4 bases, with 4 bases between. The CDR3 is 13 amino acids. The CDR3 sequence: CASSFAGANVLTF. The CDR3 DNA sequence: TGTGCCAGCAGTTTCGCAGGGGCCAACGTCCTGACTTTC.

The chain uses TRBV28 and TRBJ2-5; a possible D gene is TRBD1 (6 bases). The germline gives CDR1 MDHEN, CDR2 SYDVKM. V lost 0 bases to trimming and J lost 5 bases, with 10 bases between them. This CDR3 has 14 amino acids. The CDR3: CASSLWGARETQYF. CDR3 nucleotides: TGTGCCAGCAGTTTATGGGGGGCGCGGGAGACCCAGTACTTC.

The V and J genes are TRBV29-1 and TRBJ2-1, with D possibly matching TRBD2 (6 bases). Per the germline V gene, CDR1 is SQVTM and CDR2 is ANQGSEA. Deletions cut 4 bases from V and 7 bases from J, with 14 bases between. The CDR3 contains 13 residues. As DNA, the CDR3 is TGCAGCGTTGTGAGACTAGGCGGGAATGAGCAGTTCTTC. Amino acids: CSVVRLGGNEQFF.

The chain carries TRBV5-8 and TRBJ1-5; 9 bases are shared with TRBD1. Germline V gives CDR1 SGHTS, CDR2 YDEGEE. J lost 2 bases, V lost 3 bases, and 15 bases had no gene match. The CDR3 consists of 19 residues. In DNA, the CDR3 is TGTGCCAGCAGCTCGTTCCCGGGACAGGGAATCGGTGGCAATCAGCCCCAGCATTTT. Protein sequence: CASSSFPGQGIGGNQPQHF.

CDR3 sequence reads: CAWSMGTGGTTNEKLFF. The CDR3 coding sequence is TGTGCCTGGAGTATGGGGACAGGGGGCACGACTAATGAAAAACTGTTTTTT. This chain links TRBV30 with TRBJ1-4, with 12 bases fitting TRBD1. Germline V gene sequence: CDR1 GTSNPN, CDR2 SVGIG (reference sequence). Losses at the gene ends were 2 bases for V and 2 bases for J; bases not matched to a gene: 6. The CDR3 is 17 residues long.

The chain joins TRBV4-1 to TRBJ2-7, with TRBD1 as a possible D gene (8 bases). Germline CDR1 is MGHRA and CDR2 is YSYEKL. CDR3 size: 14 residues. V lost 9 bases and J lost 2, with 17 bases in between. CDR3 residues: CASITGGGPYEQYV. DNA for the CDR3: TGCGCCAGTATTACAGGGGGGGGACCCTACGAGCAGTACGTC.

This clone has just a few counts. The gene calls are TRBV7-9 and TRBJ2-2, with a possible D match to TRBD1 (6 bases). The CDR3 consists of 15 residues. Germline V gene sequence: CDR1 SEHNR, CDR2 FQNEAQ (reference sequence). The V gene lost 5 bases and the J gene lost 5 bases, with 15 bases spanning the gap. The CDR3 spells CASSQTTGLTGELFF. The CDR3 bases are TGTGCCAGCAGCCAAACTACAGGGTTGACCGGGGAGCTGTTTTTT. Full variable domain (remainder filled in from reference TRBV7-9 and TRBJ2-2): DTGVSQNPRHKITKRGQNVTFRCDPISEHNRLYWYRQTLGQGPEFLTYFQNEAQLEKSRLLSDRFSAERPKGSFSTLEIQRTEQGDSAMYLCASSQTTGLTGELFFGEGSRLTVL.

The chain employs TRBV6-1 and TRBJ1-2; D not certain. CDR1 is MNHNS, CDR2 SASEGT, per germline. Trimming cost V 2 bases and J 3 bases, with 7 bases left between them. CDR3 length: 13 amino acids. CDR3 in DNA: TGTGCCAGCAGTGAATATGGGTACTATGGCTACACCTTC. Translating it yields CASSEYGYYGYTF.

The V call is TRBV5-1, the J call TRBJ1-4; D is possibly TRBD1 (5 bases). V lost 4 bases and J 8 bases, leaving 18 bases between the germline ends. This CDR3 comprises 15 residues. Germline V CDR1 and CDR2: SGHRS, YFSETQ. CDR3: CASSLGGGDREKLFF. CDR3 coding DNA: TGCGCCAGCAGCCTCGGTGGAGGGGATAGGGAAAAACTGTTTTTT.

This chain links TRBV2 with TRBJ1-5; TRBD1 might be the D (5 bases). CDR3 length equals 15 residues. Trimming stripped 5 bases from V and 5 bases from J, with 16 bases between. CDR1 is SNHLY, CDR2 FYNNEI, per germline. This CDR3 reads CASSLGPGGHQPQHF. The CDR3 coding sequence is TGTGCCAGCAGTTTGGGACCGGGGGGACATCAGCCCCAGCATTTT.

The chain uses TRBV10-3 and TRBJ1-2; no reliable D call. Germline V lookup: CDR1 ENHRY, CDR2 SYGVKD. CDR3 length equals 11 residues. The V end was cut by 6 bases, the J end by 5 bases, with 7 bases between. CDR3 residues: CAISPGYGYTF. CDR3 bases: TGTGCCATCAGCCCGGGGTATGGCTACACCTTC.

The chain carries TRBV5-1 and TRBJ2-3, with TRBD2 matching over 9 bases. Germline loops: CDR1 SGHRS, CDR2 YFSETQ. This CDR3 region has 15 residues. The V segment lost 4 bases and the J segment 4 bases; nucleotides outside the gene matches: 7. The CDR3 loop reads CASSPSGGPPDTQYF. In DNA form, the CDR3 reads TGCGCCAGCAGCCCCAGCGGGGGGCCCCCAGATACGCAGTATTTT.

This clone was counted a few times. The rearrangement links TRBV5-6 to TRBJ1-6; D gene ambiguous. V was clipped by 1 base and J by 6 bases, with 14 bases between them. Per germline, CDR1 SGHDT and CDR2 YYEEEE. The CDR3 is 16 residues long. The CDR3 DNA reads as TGTGCCAGCAGCTTGCTCGAGGCCAGAGCTAATTCACCCCTCCACTTT. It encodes CASSLLEARANSPLHF.